This T cell receptor (beta chain) was obtained from a study of T cell changes during pregnancy in multiple sclerosis. Germline CDR1 is SGHVS and CDR2 is FNYEAQ. V was pared by 7 bases and J by 2 bases, with 9 bases of the junction left unmatched. CDR3 size: 18 residues. The method was immunoSEQ multiplex PCR; TCRdb's version includes in-frame clones alone and lacks a portion of them. The sample has 60,000 or so clones, roughly 93% seen once. The rearrangement joins TRBV7-6 to TRBJ2-6; TRBD1 matches at 12 bases. The sequence came from a female donor with multiple sclerosis, enrolled in a pregnancy study. The source material was CD4+ T cells from peripheral blood mononuclear cells, sampled before pregnancy. The CDR3 DNA reads as TGTGCCAGCAACCACCGGGACAGGGGGCTTCCTGGGGCCAACGTCCTGACTTTC. Protein sequence: CASNHRDRGLPGANVLTF.